Listed here are 3 T cell receptor beta chains from one sample, sequenced in a study of Ad26.COV2.S vaccination and SARS-CoV-2 variants. Noted treatment: over 15 received Ad26.COV2.S at low or high dose, single or two shots; five or six received placebo; per-sample allocation not given. Specimen acquisition occurred on day 63 following the initial vaccine or placebo injection. Assay: immunoSEQ multiplex PCR; the TCRdb copy retains only in-frame clones and omits some. The sample yields 350,000 to 500,000 clones, about nine tenths seen once. The sequenced sample was peripheral blood, obtained in a trial of Ad26.COV2.S vaccine versus placebo. These receptors were obtained from a person between 18 and 65 years old who received the Ad26.COV2.S COVID-19 vaccine or a placebo.

The chain recombines TRBV4-2 with TRBJ2-3, with 8 nucleotides matching TRBD1. J gave up 2 bases and V 4 bases, and 11 bases lay outside the gene matches. The CDR3 has 17 amino acids. Per the germline V gene, CDR1 is LGHNA and CDR2 is YNFKEQ. CDR3 nucleotide sequence: TGTGCCAGCAGCCGGAGACCCGGGACAGGCCTCACAGATACGCAGTATTTT. Its protein is CASSRRPGTGLTDTQYF.

The V and J genes are TRBV6-2 or TRBV6-3 and TRBJ2-2, with a weak D call TRBD2 (6 bases). Per germline, CDR1 MNHEY and CDR2 SVGEGT. Between the trimmed V and J ends, which lost 4 bases and 0 bases, there was a span of 12 bases. The CDR3 contains 16 residues. The CDR3 loop reads CASSLVIAANTGELFF. CDR3 coding DNA: TGTGCCAGCAGTTTAGTAATAGCGGCGAACACCGGGGAGCTGTTTTTT.

The rearrangement joins TRBV10-3 to TRBJ2-5; 12 nucleotides align to TRBD2. Germline V gene sequence: CDR1 ENHRY, CDR2 SYGVKD. This CDR3 comprises 14 residues. V trimming: 0 bases; J trimming: 9 bases; junction bases outside the gene matches: 2. The CDR3 protein is CAISESGLAGAQYF. In DNA form, the CDR3 reads TGTGCCATCAGTGAGTCGGGACTAGCGGGTGCCCAGTACTTC.